This T cell receptor beta chain was captured in a study of CD8 T cells in Susac syndrome. Regarding the study as a whole: Sixteen Susac-specific public clones were found in total CD8+ repertoires and 5 or 6 in CD8+ TEMRA repertoires. In TEMRA cells and active patients, CD8+ clonal expansion in Susac reached its peak.

High-throughput TCR beta sequencing covered peripheral CD8+ and CD4+ T cells. TEMRA cells were enriched by FACS, while CD8+ and CD4+ T cells were obtained through a negative isolation that was performed magnetically. Trimming took 6 bases from V and 4 from J; bases not matched to a gene: 3. CDR3 size: 14 residues. Points on this clonotype: What it binds is not known.

With random hexamers, about 0.45 to 1 ug RNA was reverse transcribed. TCRdb ran MiXCR on the immunoSEQ multiplex PCR reads and lists one entry per CDR3 protein. This sample has 95,000 to 150,000 distinct CDR3 sequences, with around 94% found just once. J is TRBJ2-5 and V is TRBV12-3 or TRBV12-4; 12 bases fit TRBD1. This TCR derives from a human donor with Susac syndrome. The sequenced sample was CD8+ T cells from PBMCs. This CDR3 is CASRGQGAGETQYF. The DNA of the CDR3 is TGTGCCAGCAGGGGACAGGGGGCTGGAGAGACCCAGTACTTC.